The next 5 T cell receptor beta chains were all read from a single sample in a study of blood T cell repertoires in COVID-19. The table came from immunoSEQ multiplex PCR; TCRdb's copy has only in-frame clones and leaves some out. The data hold about 92,000 clones, with around 86% observed a single time. Specimen: peripheral blood. These receptor sequences come from a woman aged 80 or over with active or convalescent COVID-19.

The J gene is TRBJ2-7, the V gene TRBV4-2, with 7 nucleotides matching TRBD2. The CDR3 length is 17 residues. Trimming removed 1 base from V and 2 bases from J; junction bases left unmatched: 11. Germline V gene sequence: CDR1 LGHNA, CDR2 YNFKEQ. The CDR3 DNA sequence: TGTGCCAGCAGCCAAGGGCGGGAGAGGGGAATGCCCTACGAGCAGTACTTC. Translating it yields CASSQGRERGMPYEQYF.

This clone was seen a single time. This chain connects TRBV30 to TRBJ1-1, with a possible D match to TRBD1 (6 bases). Trimming took 2 bases from V and 1 from J, leaving 14 bases between them. CDR1 is GTSNPN and CDR2 is SVGIG in the germline V gene (reference sequence). There are 15 residues in the CDR3. CDR3 in DNA: TGTGCCTGGAGTACCTACAGGGTCGAGAACACTGAAGCTTTCTTT. Its translation: CAWSTYRVENTEAFF.

The genes are TRBV11-2 and TRBJ1-2; 9 positions match TRBD1. CDR3 length equals 14 residues. Per germline, CDR1 SGHAT and CDR2 FQNNGV. Germline trimming cut 2 bases from V and 8 bases from J; bases unmatched to any gene: 6. The CDR3 spells CASSLSTGGDGYTF. DNA of the CDR3: TGTGCCAGCAGCTTATCCACAGGGGGCGACGGCTACACCTTC.

This chain links TRBV7-3 with TRBJ2-5; TRBD2 aligns across 14 bases. Germline V gene data show CDR1 as SGHTA and CDR2 as FQGTGA. Unmatched junction bases numbered 11, after V lost 5 bases and J lost 6 bases. The length of the CDR3 is 17 residues. CDR3 in amino acids: CASSLQGLAGERKTQYF. For the CDR3, the DNA is TGTGCCAGCAGCCTCCAGGGACTAGCGGGAGAAAGAAAGACCCAGTACTTC.

The chain couples TRBV6-5 to TRBJ2-3; TRBD2 agrees at 7 bases. Germline CDR1 reads MNHEY; CDR2 reads SVGAGI. The V segment lost 5 bases and the J segment 1 base; nucleotides outside the gene matches: 6. This CDR3 contains 15 residues. The CDR3 loop is CASSNPSGGTDTQYF. The CDR3 bases are TGTGCCAGCAGTAACCCTAGCGGAGGCACAGATACGCAGTATTTT.